This T cell receptor (beta chain) was sequenced during a study of CD8+ T cells in alopecia areata. cDNA reverse transcribed from extracted RNA served as the sequencing template. Produced via immunoSEQ multiplex PCR; TCRdb's table is partial and in-frame only. In the table there are over 50,000 clones, 45% to 50% of which are singletons. Trimming at V came to 1 base and at J to 5 bases, leaving 3 bases not matched to a gene. Per the germline V gene, CDR1 is SNHLY and CDR2 is FYNNEI. This CDR3 is built from 15 residues. Peripheral blood samples and lesional scalp punch biopsies were obtained from alopecia areata patients.

This sample comprised CD8+ T cells sorted from blood, obtained at week 0. This chain uses TRBV2 with TRBJ2-1; 9 bases line up with TRBD2. The clonotype comes from a human donor with alopecia areata. For the CDR3, the DNA is TGTGCCAGCAGTGAAGGGACTAGCGCCCACAATGAGCAGTTCTTC. Its protein product is CASSEGTSAHNEQFF.